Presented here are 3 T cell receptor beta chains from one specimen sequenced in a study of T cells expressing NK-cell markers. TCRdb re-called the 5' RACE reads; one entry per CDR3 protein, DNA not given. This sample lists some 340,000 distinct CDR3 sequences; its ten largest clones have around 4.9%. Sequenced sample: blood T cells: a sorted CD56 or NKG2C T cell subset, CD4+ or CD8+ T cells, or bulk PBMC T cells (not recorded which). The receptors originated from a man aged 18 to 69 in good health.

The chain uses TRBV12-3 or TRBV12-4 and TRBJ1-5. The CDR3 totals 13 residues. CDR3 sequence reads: CASSLDGALYQHF.

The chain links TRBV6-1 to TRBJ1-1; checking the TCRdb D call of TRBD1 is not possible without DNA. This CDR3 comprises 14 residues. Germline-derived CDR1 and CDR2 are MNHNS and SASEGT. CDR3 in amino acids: CASSRDRGQTEAFF.

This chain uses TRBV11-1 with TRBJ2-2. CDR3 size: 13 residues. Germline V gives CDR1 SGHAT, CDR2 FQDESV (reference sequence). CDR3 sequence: CASSLVLAGELFF. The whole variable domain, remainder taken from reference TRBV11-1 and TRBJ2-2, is EAEVAQSPRYKITEKSQAVAFWCDPISGHATLYWYRQILGQGPELLVQFQDESVVDDSQLPKDRFSAERLKGVDSTLKIQPAELGDSAMYLCASSLVLAGELFFGEGSRLTVL.